A single sample gave rise to the 25 T cell receptor beta chains below, sequenced in a study of CD8 T cells in ankylosing spondylitis. Study results and caveats: Among TCR beta sequences, a motif of eight highly homologous variants appeared characteristic of ankylosing spondylitis blood.

MiXCR, applied by TCRdb to the 5' RACE reads, yields one record per CDR3 protein. The sample has approximately 140,000 distinct CDR3 sequences, roughly 18% seen once; the top ten hold 25% to 40%. These receptors have no known antigen. Sequenced input: blood, either unsorted or a sorted T cell fraction (not recorded which). These receptors came from a male donor with ankylosing spondylitis.

The chain links TRBV7-9 to TRBJ2-7, with 9 positions matching TRBD2. Germline loops: CDR1 SEHNR, CDR2 FQNEAQ (reference sequence). Unmatched junction bases numbered 2, after V lost 5 bases and J lost 0 bases. This CDR3 contains 14 residues. The CDR3 here is CASSDSGSSYEQYF. As DNA, the CDR3 is TGTGCCAGCAGCGATAGCGGGAGCTCCTACGAGCAGTACTTC.

V and J are TRBV6-4 and TRBJ2-3, with D unresolved. V lost 0 bases to trimming and J lost 10 bases, with 5 bases between them. The length of the CDR3 is 11 residues. CDR1 and CDR2 (germline): MRHNA, SNTAGT. As DNA, the CDR3 is TGTGCCAGCAGTGACTCCTCCTCGCAGTATTTT. Translating it yields CASSDSSSQYF.

This chain connects TRBV20-1 to TRBJ2-7, with 9 nucleotides matching TRBD2. Trimming at V came to 0 bases and at J to 2 bases, leaving 5 bases not matched to a gene. The germline V gene encodes CDR1 DFQATT and CDR2 SNEGSKA (reference sequence). The CDR3 runs to 15 residues. The CDR3 loop is CSARDPEREAYEQYF. CDR3 DNA sequence: TGCAGTGCTAGAGATCCAGAGCGGGAGGCCTACGAGCAGTACTTC.

The table lists this clonotype with a few counts. The rearrangement uses TRBV7-9 and TRBJ1-4; D not certain. CDR1 and CDR2 (germline): SEHNR, FQNEAQ (reference sequence). V gave up 10 bases and J gave up 4 bases, with 13 bases separating them. The CDR3 spans 13 residues. The CDR3 protein is CAIPATRNEKLFF. The CDR3 DNA follows: TGTGCCATCCCCGCGACACGTAATGAAAAACTGTTTTTT.

V is TRBV2 and J is TRBJ1-5; D may be TRBD1 (5 bases). Trimming cost V 10 bases and J 2 bases, with 12 bases left between them. Germline CDR1 SNHLY, CDR2 FYNNEI. The CDR3 totals 13 residues. The CDR3 region is CATDVGGNQPQHF. In DNA form, the CDR3 reads TGTGCCACGGACGTGGGGGGCAATCAGCCCCAGCATTTT.

This clonotype was picked up a small number of times. The chain joins TRBV13 to TRBJ2-5; D is undetermined. The germline CDR1 and CDR2 sequences are PRHDT and FYEKMQ (reference sequence). Trimming pared 0 bases from V and 2 bases from J, leaving 7 bases between. This CDR3 spans 14 amino acids. CDR3 sequence (DNA): TGTGCCAGCAGCTTAGGTCTAGTACAAGAGACCCAGTACTTC. This codes for CASSLGLVQETQYF.

V and J are TRBV12-5 and TRBJ2-7; a weak D match, TRBD2 (5 bases). V gave up 5 bases and J gave up 4 bases, with 9 bases separating them. Germline V gene sequence: CDR1 LGHNT, CDR2 FRNRAP. The CDR3 contains 12 residues. The CDR3 is CASGPQRYEQYF. CDR3 coding DNA: TGTGCTAGTGGTCCCCAGCGGTACGAGCAGTACTTC.

The V call is TRBV6-5, the J call TRBJ2-1, with 7 bases identical to TRBD1. The V gene's germline CDR1 is MNHEY and CDR2 SVGAGI. Unmatched junction bases numbered 5, after V lost 4 bases and J lost 5 bases. The CDR3 is 14 amino acids. The CDR3 sequence is CASSWDRLDNEQFF. CDR3 DNA sequence: TGTGCCAGCAGTTGGGACAGACTTGACAATGAGCAGTTCTTC.

This clonotype was seen more than once but under ten times. CDR3 in amino acids: CASGLRELFF. CDR3 coding DNA: TGTGCTAGTGGTTTGAGGGAGCTGTTTTTT. The chain links TRBV12-5 to TRBJ2-2; no clear D gene. The ends were cut back, 2 bases at V and 9 bases at J, with 1 base in the middle. Germline V gives CDR1 LGHNT, CDR2 FRNRAP. CDR3 length equals 10 residues.

The chain is built from TRBV4-1 and TRBJ2-2, with TRBD2 matching 11 bases. Germline V gene sequence: CDR1 MGHRA, CDR2 YSYEKL. The CDR3 is 18 residues long. J was trimmed by 6 bases and V by 2 bases; bases with no gene match: 11. The CDR3 loop is CASSQNQPSGRSAGELFF. Here the CDR3 DNA reads TGCGCCAGCAGCCAAAACCAACCTAGCGGGAGGTCTGCCGGGGAGCTGTTTTTT.

This clonotype was seen a few times. The CDR3 reads CASSPHPQTNEKLFF. In DNA form, the CDR3 reads TGCGCCAGCAGCCCTCATCCCCAGACTAATGAAAAACTGTTTTTT. The V gene is TRBV4-3, the J gene TRBJ1-4; D gene unclear. Germline assignment: CDR1 LGHNA and CDR2 YSLEER. The CDR3 has 15 residues. V shed 4 bases and J shed 2 bases, with 11 bases lying between them.

This clonotype was picked up many times. V is TRBV20-1 and J is TRBJ2-1, with TRBD2 identical over 14 bases. The germline V gene encodes CDR1 DFQATT and CDR2 SNEGSKA (reference sequence). The CDR3 has 19 amino acids. V was clipped by 0 bases and J by 2 bases; unmatched bases: 9. CDR3 residues: CSARDLVGLAGATYNEQFF. In nucleotides, the CDR3 is TGCAGTGCTAGAGATCTGGTGGGACTAGCGGGAGCAACCTACAATGAGCAGTTCTTC.

This clonotype has only a few counts. The genes are TRBV12-3 or TRBV12-4 and TRBJ2-1, with 13 bases matching TRBD2. This CDR3 is built from 15 residues. The junction had 9 bases not matched to a gene; V was cut back by 7 bases and J by 9 bases. DNA for the CDR3: TGTGCCAGCAACCCGGGACTAGCGGGGAGGGGTGAGCAGTTCTTC. Translating gives CASNPGLAGRGEQFF.

The chain is built from TRBV27 and TRBJ2-7; D remains ambiguous. From germline, CDR1 is MNHEY and CDR2 SMNVEV (reference sequence). The CDR3 is made up of 12 amino acids. Trimming removed 3 bases from V and 3 bases from J, with 6 bases in between. Here the CDR3 DNA reads TGTGCCAGCAGTTTTTTGGGCTACGAGCAGTACTTC. Its protein is CASSFLGYEQYF.

This clonotype was detected only once. The V gene is TRBV10-2, the J gene TRBJ2-5, with D uncertain. Trimming cost V 6 bases and J 0 bases, with 11 bases left between them. The CDR3 length is 14 residues. From germline, CDR1 is WSHSY and CDR2 SAAADI. The CDR3 protein is CASSPRLYQETQYF. CDR3 nucleotide sequence: TGCGCCAGCAGCCCCCGATTGTACCAAGAGACCCAGTACTTC.

The gene calls are TRBV28 and TRBJ1-2; D not certain. The germline V gene has CDR1 MDHEN and CDR2 SYDVKM. The CDR3 covers 15 residues. Trimming pared 6 bases from V and 0 bases from J, leaving 14 bases between. The CDR3 spells CASSPPSGTNYGYTF. In DNA form, the CDR3 reads TGTGCCAGCAGCCCACCGTCGGGGACTAACTATGGCTACACCTTC.

The V call is TRBV5-1, the J call TRBJ2-3; perhaps TRBD1 as D (6 bases). The CDR3 contains 16 residues. Germline V CDR1 and CDR2: SGHRS, YFSETQ. Trimming shortened V by 4 bases and J by 2 bases, and 17 bases separated the two germline ends. In DNA, the CDR3 is TGCGCCAGCAGCCTCTTAGGGGGTCCGTACACAGATACGCAGTATTTT. Translating gives CASSLLGGPYTDTQYF.

This clonotype was seen at least ten times. V is TRBV27 and J is TRBJ2-7; D is uncertain. Trimming removed 2 bases at V and 0 bases at J, with 17 bases between. The length of the CDR3 is 17 residues. From germline, CDR1 is MNHEY and CDR2 SMNVEV (reference sequence). The CDR3 loop reads CASSLSFLGRSSYEQYF. The CDR3 DNA sequence: TGTGCCAGCAGTTTAAGCTTCCTCGGCAGGAGCTCCTACGAGCAGTACTTC.

The chain has TRBV20-1 and TRBJ2-5; the match to TRBD2 covers 11 bases. V was pared by 6 bases and J by 7 bases, with 13 bases of the junction left unmatched. CDR1 and CDR2 from the germline V gene are DFQATT and SNEGSKA (reference sequence). The CDR3 runs to 15 residues. The CDR3 sequence is CSAPTSGTPRGTQYF. The CDR3 DNA sequence: TGCAGTGCCCCGACTAGCGGGACGCCCCGGGGGACCCAGTACTTC.

J is TRBJ1-1 and V is TRBV20-1; 8 positions agree with TRBD1. In germline, CDR1 is DFQATT, CDR2 SNEGSKA (reference sequence). The CDR3 extends over 18 amino acids. CDR3 residues: CTPGALLGTGPGSAEAFF. The CDR3 bases are TGCACCCCAGGGGCATTACTTGGGACAGGTCCCGGGTCGGCTGAAGCTTTCTTT.

In its sample, this clonotype was seen a few times. The CDR3 DNA reads as TGCAGCGGCAGGACCAATGAGCAGTTCTTC. It specifies CSGRTNEQFF. V is TRBV29-1 and J is TRBJ2-1; no reliable D call. The V and J ends lost 7 bases and 6 bases respectively, with 7 bases between them. The germline gives CDR1 SQVTM, CDR2 ANQGSEA. This CDR3 has 10 residues.

The gene calls are TRBV4-1 and TRBJ1-2, with a possible D match to TRBD1 (5 bases). The CDR3 sequence is 16 residues long. V was shortened by 0 bases and J by 3 bases, with 14 bases between the two germline ends. Germline V CDR1 and CDR2: MGHRA, YSYEKL. The CDR3 nucleotides are TGCGCCAGCAGCCAAGAAATACAGGCGCCCGACTATGGCTACACCTTC. This gives the protein CASSQEIQAPDYGYTF.

The chain couples TRBV7-9 to TRBJ1-2; D is uncertain. CDR3 size: 17 residues. Per germline, CDR1 SEHNR and CDR2 FQNEAQ (reference sequence). Trimming took 4 bases from V and 6 from J, leaving 24 bases between them. The CDR3 DNA reads TGTGCCAGCAGCTCTACCCCAGATCTAGTCGCCTGGGATGGCTACACCTTC. Amino acid sequence: CASSSTPDLVAWDGYTF.

The chain combines TRBV20-1 with TRBJ2-7; 7 nucleotides line up with TRBD1. Germline V gene data show CDR1 as DFQATT and CDR2 as SNEGSKA (reference sequence). The CDR3 consists of 17 residues. After removal of 0 bases from V and 4 bases from J, the junction contained 15 bases not matched to a gene. This CDR3 reads CSARDQSDREFLYEQYF. CDR3 nucleotides: TGCAGTGCTAGAGACCAATCAGACAGGGAATTTCTTTACGAGCAGTACTTC.

This clonotype was picked up a small number of times. J is TRBJ2-3 and V is TRBV29-1, with D perhaps TRBD1 or TRBD2 (5 bases each). There are 16 residues in the CDR3. The germline V gene encodes CDR1 SQVTM and CDR2 ANQGSEA. The V end lost 7 bases, the J end lost 0 bases, and 20 bases lay between the germline ends. CDR3 loop: CSARAGPFFSTDTQYF. The CDR3 nucleotides are TGCAGCGCCAGGGCGGGCCCCTTTTTTAGCACAGATACGCAGTATTTT.